One and the same sample provided the 22 T cell receptor beta chains below, sequenced in a study of shared clonotypes between healthy human individuals. Sequencing was performed with immunoSEQ multiplex PCR; in TCRdb, only in-frame clones are kept and a portion is missing. The profile shows 800,000 to 1,200,000 clones, around three quarters of them singletons. The material sequenced was memory CD4+ T cells from PBMCs. Subset denoted: CD45RA-negative fraction. Receptor source: a young man in good health. Some clones in this sample may be carry-over from other donors' samples.

V gene TRBV28 combines with J gene TRBJ1-5; no clear D gene. The length of the CDR3 is 15 residues. Germline V CDR1 and CDR2: MDHEN, SYDVKM. V was pared by 3 bases and J by 5 bases, with 14 bases between. The CDR3 bases are TGTGCCAGCAGTTTCTCTGGGGAGGGTGATCAGCCCCAGCATTTT. Translated, it gives CASSFSGEGDQPQHF.

Regarding this clone: With only one base between it and a far larger clone, this is likely a read error. The chain joins TRBV6-4 to TRBJ2-1; D is ambiguous. The germline V gene has CDR1 MRHNA and CDR2 SNTAGT. Trimming took off 6 bases at V and 8 bases at J, with 8 bases between the two ends. The CDR3 is made up of 11 amino acids. CDR3 protein: CASSPSHEQFF. The DNA for the CDR3 is TGTGCCAGCAGCCCCTCGCATGAGCAGTTCTTC.

CDR3 sequence (DNA): TGTGCCAGCAGTGAATGGACTAGCGGGAGAACTGAGCAGTTCTTC. Amino acids: CASSEWTSGRTEQFF. The chain has TRBV5-4 and TRBJ2-1; TRBD2 matches at 13 bases. The CDR3 length is 15 residues. Germline assignment: CDR1 SGHNT and CDR2 YYREEE (reference sequence). V was pared by 5 bases and J by 9 bases, with 8 bases of the junction left unmatched.

The chain uses TRBV6-5 and TRBJ1-4; 9 nucleotides align to TRBD1. V was pared by 4 bases and J by 7 bases, with 4 bases of the junction left unmatched. Germline loops: CDR1 MNHEY, CDR2 SVGAGI. The CDR3 spans 14 residues. The chain's CDR3 is CASSWTGVGEKLFF. In DNA form, the CDR3 reads TGTGCCAGCAGTTGGACAGGGGTTGGTGAAAAACTGTTTTTT.

The rearrangement links TRBV6-1 to TRBJ2-1; 8 bases are a match to TRBD1. There are 15 residues in the CDR3. V trimming: 4 bases; J trimming: 4 bases; junction bases outside the gene matches: 6. Germline lookup yields CDR1 MNHNS and CDR2 SASEGT. The CDR3 reads CASSARDRQYNEQFF. As DNA, the CDR3 is TGTGCCAGCAGTGCCCGGGACAGGCAATACAATGAGCAGTTCTTC.

This chain uses TRBV18 with TRBJ2-3; 9 positions agree with TRBD2. This CDR3 has 17 residues. CDR1 is KGHSH and CDR2 is LQKENI in the germline V gene. With V trimmed by 3 bases and J by 0 bases, 7 bases remained unmatched. In nucleotides, the CDR3 is TGTGCCAGCTCACCGGGGACTAGCTTCTCGAGCACAGATACGCAGTATTTT. It yields the protein CASSPGTSFSSTDTQYF.

V gene TRBV2 combines with J gene TRBJ2-3; D ambiguous. This CDR3 spans 16 amino acids. Germline V lookup: CDR1 SNHLY, CDR2 FYNNEI. V lost 3 bases and J 4 bases, leaving 17 bases between the germline ends. CDR3: CASSEAANPGSDTQYF. In DNA form, the CDR3 reads TGTGCCAGCAGTGAGGCGGCGAACCCGGGCTCAGATACGCAGTATTTT. The full variable domain, completed using reference TRBV2 and TRBJ2-3, is EPEVTQTPSHQVTQMGQEVILRCVPISNHLYFYWYRQILGQKVEFLVSFYNNEISEKSEIFDDQFSVERPDGSNFTLKIRSTKLEDSAMYFCASSEAANPGSDTQYFGPGTRLTVL.

The chain joins TRBV5-1 to TRBJ2-7, with D possibly TRBD1 on 6 matching bases. The V gene's germline CDR1 is SGHRS and CDR2 YFSETQ. The CDR3 sequence is 15 residues long. Deletions cut 3 bases from V and 2 bases from J, with 15 bases between. The DNA of the CDR3 is TGCGCCAGCAGCTCACAGGGTCCCCTTACCTACGAGCAGTACTTC. Encoded protein: CASSSQGPLTYEQYF.

The chain links TRBV18 to TRBJ1-2; D perhaps matches TRBD1 (5 bases). V lost 3 bases and J lost 0, with 20 bases in between. The CDR3 consists of 18 residues. Looked up from germline, CDR1 is KGHSH and CDR2 is LQKENI. The CDR3: CASSPRGGVKTSNYGYTF. For the CDR3, the DNA is TGTGCCAGCTCACCCCGGGGGGGGGTGAAGACCTCTAACTATGGCTACACCTTC.

The CDR3 sequence: CASSDQSGSTDTQYF. The CDR3 DNA sequence: TGCGCCAGCAGCGACCAATCGGGTAGCACAGATACGCAGTATTTT. The chain couples TRBV5-1 to TRBJ2-3; D unclear. The V end was cut by 4 bases, the J end by 0 bases, with 12 bases between. The CDR3 is 15 amino acids. CDR1 and CDR2 from the germline V gene are SGHRS and YFSETQ. Supplemented by reference TRBV5-1 and TRBJ2-3, the full variable domain reads KAGVTQTPRYLIKTRGQQVTLSCSPISGHRSVSWYQQTPGQGLQFLFEYFSETQRNKGNFPGRFSGRQFSNSRSEMNVSTLELGDSALYLCASSDQSGSTDTQYFGPGTRLTVL.

This rearrangement joins TRBV19 to TRBJ1-5; TRBD1 might be the D (5 bases). V lost 2 bases to trimming and J lost 6 bases, with 8 bases between them. The CDR3 loop spans 13 amino acids. Germline CDR1 LNHDA, CDR2 SQIVND (reference sequence). The CDR3 sequence: CASSISQGQPQHF. In DNA, the CDR3 is TGTGCCAGTAGTATATCTCAGGGTCAGCCCCAGCATTTT.

This clone was seen a handful of times. The chain carries TRBV19 and TRBJ1-4; no definite D call. CDR1 LNHDA and CDR2 SQIVND come from the germline V gene (reference sequence). Trimming shortened V by 6 bases and J by 6 bases, and 8 bases separated the two germline ends. The CDR3 totals 12 residues. Written as DNA, the CDR3 is TGTGCCAGTAGGTATTGGGATGAAAAACTGTTTTTT. Residues: CASRYWDEKLFF.

The genes are TRBV11-2 and TRBJ1-3; 7 bases map to TRBD1. J gave up 2 bases and V 5 bases, and 9 bases lay outside the gene matches. The CDR3 contains 16 residues. The germline gives CDR1 SGHAT, CDR2 FQNNGV. CDR3 region: CASSPRQGLAGNTIYF. In DNA form, the CDR3 reads TGTGCCAGCAGCCCTCGACAGGGTTTGGCTGGAAACACCATATATTTT.

This clone has only one observation. The J gene is TRBJ2-3, the V gene TRBV7-3, with 12 bases identical to TRBD2. The CDR3 spans 18 residues. Trimming took 1 base from V and 1 from J; bases not matched to a gene: 6. Germline V gene sequence: CDR1 SGHTA, CDR2 FQGTGA. CDR3 DNA: TGTGCCAGCAGCTTAAGGGTCCTAGCGGGAGGGGGCACAGATACGCAGTATTTT. Its protein is CASSLRVLAGGGTDTQYF.

The rearrangement joins TRBV28 to TRBJ2-7, with 8 bases aligning to TRBD2. CDR1 is MDHEN and CDR2 is SYDVKM in the germline V gene. CDR3 length: 15 residues. Trimming at V came to 3 bases and at J to 3 bases, leaving 7 bases not matched to a gene. The CDR3 sequence: CASSFSGTTSYEQYF. The CDR3 region has the DNA TGTGCCAGCAGTTTTAGCGGGACGACGAGCTACGAGCAGTACTTC.

This clone was seen a few times. The CDR3 region is CASSSPGQGNTEAFF. CDR3 bases: TGTGCCAGTAGTAGCCCGGGACAGGGAAACACTGAAGCTTTCTTT. The chain is built from TRBV19 and TRBJ1-1; 9 positions agree with TRBD1. Per the germline V gene, CDR1 is LNHDA and CDR2 is SQIVND (reference sequence). The CDR3 is 15 amino acids. V shed 4 bases, J shed 2 bases, and the junction held 5 bases outside the gene matches.

A word on this clone: The sample contains more than one DNA sequence encoding this CDR3. The chain couples TRBV7-3 to TRBJ2-1; 8 positions agree with TRBD1. This CDR3 comprises 15 residues. Germline CDR1 SGHTA, CDR2 FQGTGA. The V gene end was trimmed by 6 bases and the J gene end by 0 bases; junction bases not matched to a gene: 4. DNA for the CDR3: TGTGCCAGCAGTCTGACAGGGGACTCCTACAATGAGCAGTTCTTC. It encodes CASSLTGDSYNEQFF. The complete variable domain, with remaining parts taken from reference TRBV7-3 and TRBJ2-1, reads GAGVSQTPSNKVTEKGKYVELRCDPISGHTALYWYRQSLGQGPEFLIYFQGTGAADDSGLPNDRFFAVRPEGSVSTLKIQRTERGDSAVYLCASSLTGDSYNEQFFGPGTRLTVL.

In its sample, this clone was seen a few times. The rearrangement links TRBV28 to TRBJ1-5, with D unresolved. The CDR3 is 13 amino acids. Per germline, CDR1 MDHEN and CDR2 SYDVKM. Deletions cut 5 bases from V and 9 bases from J, with 14 bases between. The CDR3 DNA follows: TGTGCCAGCAGTCGGACGAGCAATGGGCCCCAGCATTTT. Residues: CASSRTSNGPQHF.

V and J are TRBV5-4 and TRBJ2-7; 9 nucleotides align to TRBD1. The trim removed 4 bases at V and 2 bases at J, leaving 10 bases unmatched. The CDR3 has 16 amino acids. Germline V gene data show CDR1 as SGHNT and CDR2 as YYREEE (reference sequence). The CDR3 reads CASSKGPGQGTYEQYF. As DNA, the CDR3 is TGTGCCAGCAGCAAAGGGCCGGGACAGGGCACCTACGAGCAGTACTTC.

The V call is TRBV30, the J call TRBJ1-2; D remains ambiguous. CDR3 length equals 15 residues. Trimming removed 0 bases at V and 2 bases at J, with 13 bases between. The germline V gene has CDR1 GTSNPN and CDR2 SVGIG (reference sequence). The CDR3 coding sequence is TGTGCCTGGAGTGTAGCGGCCAAGACCAACTATGGCTACACCTTC. As protein: CAWSVAAKTNYGYTF.

The chain has TRBV2 and TRBJ2-6, with 8 positions matching TRBD1. Germline loops: CDR1 SNHLY, CDR2 FYNNEI. J was trimmed by 0 bases and V by 3 bases; bases with no gene match: 13. This CDR3 is built from 20 residues. CDR3 residues: CASSETGVPIQSSGANVLTF. The CDR3 coding sequence is TGTGCCAGCAGTGAGACAGGGGTCCCAATTCAGAGCTCTGGGGCCAACGTCCTGACTTTC.

J is TRBJ2-1 and V is TRBV7-2; no clear D. From germline, CDR1 is SGHTA and CDR2 FQGNSA. Trimming removed 5 bases at V and 8 bases at J, with 10 bases between. This CDR3 comprises 12 residues. The CDR3 DNA reads TGTGCCAGCAGCCCCGCGTTGTATGAGCAGTTCTTC. Translating it yields CASSPALYEQFF.